This TCR beta chain comes out of a study of tumor-infiltrating lymphocytes in primary liver carcinoma. This CDR3 contains 14 residues. Looked up from germline, CDR1 is MGHRA and CDR2 is YSYEKL. A primer in the constant region served to generate TCR beta cDNA from approximately 500 ng of total RNA. A slightly modified ARM-PCR protocol with three nested multiplex PCR rounds produced these TCR beta libraries. TRBV1-TRBV30 forward primers paired with a C-beta reverse primer drove the first two PCR rounds, about 9 cycles each. MiXCR, applied by TCRdb to the multiplex PCR reads, yields one record per CDR3 protein. The sample has about 320,000 distinct CDR3 sequences, roughly two thirds seen once. Germline DNA was extracted too, while blood RNA derived from unsorted whole blood. Concerning this clonotype itself: With a much larger clone just one base away, this may be a read error.

The receptor's source is a man aged 40-55 years with primary liver carcinoma and hepatitis B virus infection. This rearrangement joins TRBV4-1 to TRBJ2-2; D gene uncertain. What was sequenced was peripheral blood. The CDR3 DNA is TGCTCCAGCAGCCACAATGCGAACACCGGGGAGCTGTTTTTT. It yields the protein CSSSHNANTGELFF.